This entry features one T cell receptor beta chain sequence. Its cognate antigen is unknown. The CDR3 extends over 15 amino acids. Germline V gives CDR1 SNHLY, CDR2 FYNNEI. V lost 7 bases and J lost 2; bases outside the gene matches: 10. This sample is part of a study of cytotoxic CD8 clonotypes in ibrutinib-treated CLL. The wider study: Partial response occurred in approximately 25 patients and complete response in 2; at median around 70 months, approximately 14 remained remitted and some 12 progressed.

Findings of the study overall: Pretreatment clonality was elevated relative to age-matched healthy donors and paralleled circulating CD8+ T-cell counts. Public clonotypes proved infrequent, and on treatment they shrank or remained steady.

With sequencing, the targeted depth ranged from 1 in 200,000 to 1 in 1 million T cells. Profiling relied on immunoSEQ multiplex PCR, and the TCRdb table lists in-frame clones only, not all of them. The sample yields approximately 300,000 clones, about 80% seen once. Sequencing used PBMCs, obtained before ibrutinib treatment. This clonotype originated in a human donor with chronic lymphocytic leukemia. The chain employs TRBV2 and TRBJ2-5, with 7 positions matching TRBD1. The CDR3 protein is CASNMGQRFQETQYF. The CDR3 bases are TGTGCCAGCAACATGGGACAGCGGTTTCAAGAGACCCAGTACTTC.